These T cell receptor beta chains were read from a single sample in a study of control samples from healthy donors and cancer patients. Data came from immunoSEQ multiplex PCR; TCRdb stores just in-frame clones and leaves some out. The sample shows about 59,000 clones, about 92% of them seen only once. The sequenced material came from PBMCs. These receptors were taken from a man aged 35 to 55 with colorectal cancer. CDR3s include the opening cysteine and the closing phenylalanine or tryptophan. The D gene is left open where the match is weak. Rows give clone size only sometimes, using once, few, many, or a class for an expanded clone.

D	V	J	size	DNA	CDR3
NA	TRBV6-1	TRBJ1-6	NA	TGTGCCAGCAGTGAAACTGGGGGCGGGTTCACCTATAATTCACCCCTCCACTTT	CASSETGGGFTYNSPLHF
NA	TRBV7-3	TRBJ2-1	NA	TGTGCCAGCAGTTTCCGGACAGCCAATGAGCAGTTCTTC	CASSFRTANEQFF
TRBD1	TRBV6-5	TRBJ1-1	NA	TGTGCCAGCAGTTCGGGGACAGGAGCGAACACTGAAGCTTTCTTT	CASSSGTGANTEAFF
TRBD1	TRBV5-1	TRBJ1-1	NA	TGCGCCAGCAGCCTGCAGACAGGGAGTAAGAACACTGAAGCTTTCTTT	CASSLQTGSKNTEAFF
NA	TRBV3-1/TRBV3-2	TRBJ1-1	NA	TGTGCCAGCAGCCGCTCCGGGGGGATTACTGAAGCTTTCTTT	CASSRSGGITEAFF
NA	TRBV13	TRBJ2-1	NA	TGTGCCAGCAGTTGGACCGCACCGAGCTCCTACAATGAGCAGTTCTTC	CASSWTAPSSYNEQFF
NA	TRBV5-1	TRBJ1-2	NA	TGCGCCAGCAGCTCAGGTCTTCCCTCCTTTAATGGCTACACCTTC	CASSSGLPSFNGYTF
TRBD2	TRBV5-4	TRBJ2-7	NA	TGTGCCAGCAGCTTGGCGGGACTAGCGGGGATAACCTACGAGCAGTACTTC	CASSLAGLAGITYEQYF
TRBD1	TRBV15	TRBJ2-5	NA	TGTGCCACCAGCAGAGGGACAGGGGCTCTATTCGGGGAGACCCAGTACTTC	CATSRGTGALFGETQYF
NA	TRBV9	TRBJ1-1	once	TGTGCCAGCAGCGTAGGGGAGGGGATTCACACTGAAGCTTTCTTT	CASSVGEGIHTEAFF
NA	TRBV5-1	TRBJ1-1	NA	TGCGCCAGCAGCGTGGGGCTAATGAACACTGAAGCTTTCTTT	CASSVGLMNTEAFF
NA	TRBV29-1	TRBJ1-1	NA	TGCAGCGCTACAGAGAACACTGAAGCTTTCTTT	CSATENTEAFF
TRBD2	TRBV4-2	TRBJ2-7	NA	TGTGCCAGCAGCCAAGATCCAGCGGGGGGTACCCGCTCCTACGAGCAGTACTTC	CASSQDPAGGTRSYEQYF
NA	TRBV7-9	TRBJ1-1	NA	TGTGCCAGCAGACCTAAAGGCACTGAAGCTTTCTTT	CASRPKGTEAFF
TRBD1	TRBV2	TRBJ2-3	once	TGTGCCAGCATGGTGGGGCCGACAGGGGGAACAGATACGCAGTATTTT	CASMVGPTGGTDTQYF
NA	TRBV4-1	TRBJ1-1	once	TGCGCCAGCAGCCCATCTTGGGGCACTGAAGCTTTCTTT	CASSPSWGTEAFF
TRBD2	TRBV2	TRBJ2-4	NA	TGTGCCAGCAGTGAAGAAGGAGCGGGGGGGCTCGTAGCCAAAAACATTCAGTACTTC	CASSEEGAGGLVAKNIQYF
NA	TRBV2	TRBJ2-7	NA	TGTGCCAGCAGCCTCTACGAGCAGTACTTC	CASSLYEQYF
NA	TRBV19	TRBJ2-3	NA	TGTGCCAGTAGGAGTAGCACAGATACGCAGTATTTT	CASRSSTDTQYF
NA	TRBV3-1/TRBV3-2	TRBJ2-7	NA	TGTGCCAGCAGCCAAGATTACTTGGGCAGTTCCTACGAGCAGTACTTC	CASSQDYLGSSYEQYF
TRBD1	TRBV5-4	TRBJ2-5	NA	TGTGCCAGCAGCTCGGCCGTCGGGACAGGGGAGACCCAGTACTTC	CASSSAVGTGETQYF
TRBD1	TRBV11-3	TRBJ1-2	NA	TGTGCCAGCAGCTCGACCGGGACAGGGGTCTATGGCTACACCTTC	CASSSTGTGVYGYTF
NA	TRBV3-1/TRBV3-2	TRBJ2-5	once	TGTGCCAGCAGCCAACGAGAGACCCAGTACTTC	CASSQRETQYF
TRBD2	TRBV9	TRBJ2-2	NA	TGTGCCAGCAGCGCCAAGACTAGCGGGGGGGCGCCCGGGGAGCTGTTTTTT	CASSAKTSGGAPGELFF
TRBD2	TRBV9	TRBJ2-1	NA	TGTGCCAGCACCTTACTAGCGGGGGGTGGCGATGAGCAGTTCTTC	CASTLLAGGGDEQFF
TRBD1	TRBV18	TRBJ2-5	NA	TGTGCCAGCTCTCAGGGACAGCAAGAGACCCAGTACTTC	CASSQGQQETQYF
NA	TRBV19	TRBJ2-2	NA	TGTGCCAGTAGTAATAGGGTGACCGGGGAGCTGTTTTTT	CASSNRVTGELFF
TRBD1	TRBV6-5	TRBJ1-1	NA	TGTGCCAGCAGTAACCCGGACAGGGCCAACACTGAAGCTTTCTTT	CASSNPDRANTEAFF
TRBD1	TRBV6-5	TRBJ1-6	NA	TGTGCCAGCAGTCCCGGGACAGGAGGGTCACCCCTCCACTTT	CASSPGTGGSPLHF
TRBD1	TRBV9	TRBJ1-6	NA	TGTGCCAGCAGCGTTGGACAGGGGGCCATTTCACCCCTCCACTTT	CASSVGQGAISPLHF
NA	TRBV10-1	TRBJ2-5	NA	TGCGCCATCCTTTTCCCCAGGAAAACCGAAGAGACCCAGTACTTC	CAILFPRKTEETQYF
TRBD1	TRBV4-1	TRBJ2-3	NA	TGCGCCAGCAGCCAAGGGTTGGGGGCAGGGGGTCGCACAGATACGCAGTATTTT	CASSQGLGAGGRTDTQYF
TRBD2	TRBV9	TRBJ2-2	NA	TGTGCCAGCAGCACCCCCCGGGGAGTAGCGGGGGCCATAAACACCGGGGAGCTGTTTTTT	CASSTPRGVAGAINTGELFF
NA	TRBV18	TRBJ2-7	NA	TGTGCCAGCTCCATCGAAGCGGCGGGCTCGGGGGAGCAGTACTTC	CASSIEAAGSGEQYF
NA	TRBV13	TRBJ2-3	NA	TGTGCCAGCAGCTTAAGGACTACCACAGATACGCAGTATTTT	CASSLRTTTDTQYF
TRBD1	TRBV7-2	TRBJ2-1	NA	TGTGCCAGCAGCTGGGGGACAGGGGGCGCATACAATGAGCAGTTCTTC	CASSWGTGGAYNEQFF
TRBD1	TRBV7-6	TRBJ1-6	NA	TGTGCCAGCAGCCAACTTTCAGGGGGCGGGGGTAATTCACCCCTCCACTTT	CASSQLSGGGGNSPLHF
NA	TRBV30	TRBJ1-1	NA	TGTGCCTGGAGTTATGAGGAGGGGTGGCCAATGAACACTGAAGCTTTCTTT	CAWSYEEGWPMNTEAFF
TRBD1	TRBV29-1	TRBJ1-1	NA	TGCAGCGCCGGGACAGGGATGAACACTGAAGCTTTCTTT	CSAGTGMNTEAFF
NA	TRBV11-2	TRBJ2-1	few	TGTGCCAGCAGCCCGAGGAGGGGAGGAGAGCAGTTCTTC	CASSPRRGGEQFF
TRBD2	TRBV6-5	TRBJ2-4	NA	TGTGCCAGCAGTAGACTAGCGGGGGGAAAAAACATTCAGTACTTC	CASSRLAGGKNIQYF
TRBD1	TRBV19	TRBJ2-7	NA	TGTGCCAGTAGTACCCCTGACAGGGGATCGGGCGAGCAGTACTTC	CASSTPDRGSGEQYF
TRBD2	TRBV7-7	TRBJ2-5	NA	TGTGCCAGCAGCCCCTCTTCTGGCGGGGGGACGGAGACCCAGTACTTC	CASSPSSGGGTETQYF
NA	TRBV15	TRBJ1-4	NA	TGTGCCACCAGCAGCCCGGCAACTAATGAAAAACTGTTTTTT	CATSSPATNEKLFF